The 3 T cell receptor beta chains below come from one sample, sequenced in a study of shared clonotypes between healthy human individuals. Measured with immunoSEQ multiplex PCR; TCRdb has only the in-frame clones, and not every one. Of 490,000 or so clones in the sample, around 80% were seen once. The sample comprised PBMCs. These receptors were taken from a woman in her thirties or forties in good health. Some clones in this sample may be carry-over from other donors' samples.

This clone appeared once. The V and J genes are TRBV5-6 and TRBJ1-5, with 7 bases that match TRBD1. Trimming at V came to 4 bases and at J to 3 bases, leaving 7 bases not matched to a gene. CDR3 length: 15 amino acids. Germline CDR1 and CDR2: SGHDT and YYEEEE. CDR3 DNA sequence: TGTGCCAGCAGCGGCCACAGGGGATACAATCAGCCCCAGCATTTT. Encoded protein: CASSGHRGYNQPQHF.

The rearrangement links TRBV6-1 to TRBJ1-2; D not resolved. Germline CDR1 MNHNS, CDR2 SASEGT. Trimming shortened V by 6 bases and J by 9 bases, and 11 bases separated the two germline ends. There are 11 residues in the CDR3. The CDR3 DNA is TGTGCCAGCAGCCCCCGGACTAGCTACACCTTC. Protein product: CASSPRTSYTF.

There are a few counts of this clone. The chain carries TRBV27 and TRBJ2-7; the match to TRBD2 covers 7 bases. The trim removed 5 bases at V and 0 bases at J, leaving 10 bases unmatched. This CDR3 is built from 16 residues. Germline-derived CDR1 and CDR2 are MNHEY and SMNVEV (reference sequence). CDR3 amino acids: CASSPWGGRSSYEQYF. Written as DNA, the CDR3 is TGTGCCAGCAGTCCCTGGGGGGGGAGAAGCTCCTACGAGCAGTACTTC.